What follows are 22 T cell receptor beta chains derived from one specimen sequenced in a study of OX40 agonist ivuxolimab in advanced cancers. The table came from immunoSEQ multiplex PCR; TCRdb's copy has only in-frame clones and leaves some out. Of under 50,000 clones listed, more than 70% are singletons. The source material was CD4+ or CD8+ T cells sorted from blood, sampled in a trial of the OX40 agonist ivuxolimab. Source of these receptors: an adult with an advanced solid tumor such as melanoma, head and neck, liver or kidney cancer.

The chain has TRBV19 and TRBJ1-5; D is uncertain. V was pared by 2 bases and J by 5 bases, with 13 bases between. The CDR3 contains 15 residues. Germline lookup yields CDR1 LNHDA and CDR2 SQIVND (reference sequence). CDR3 bases: TGTGCCAGTAGTATAAGGCCGCTTGCAGATCAGCCCCAGCATTTT. It translates to CASSIRPLADQPQHF. Using reference TRBV19 and TRBJ1-5 for the parts outside the CDR3, the full variable domain is DGGITQSPKYLFRKEGQNVTLSCEQNLNHDAMYWYRQDPGQGLRLIYYSQIVNDFQKGDIAEGYSVSREKKESFPLTVTSAQKNPTAFYLCASSIRPLADQPQHFGDGTRLSIL.

The gene calls are TRBV10-3 and TRBJ2-7; possibly TRBD2 for D (5 bases). Trimming stripped 7 bases from V and 3 bases from J, with 16 bases between. Germline values: CDR1 ENHRY, CDR2 SYGVKD. This CDR3 spans 14 amino acids. CDR3 region: CAITSERMGYEQYF. CDR3 DNA sequence: TGTGCCATCACGTCGGAGCGGATGGGCTACGAGCAGTACTTC.

Regarding this clone: Sequence at one end of the junction differs from germline and may be a read error. This rearrangement joins TRBV9 to TRBJ1-1; D possibly corresponds to TRBD1 (6 bases). The CDR3 consists of 13 residues. Germline lookup yields CDR1 SGDLS and CDR2 YYNGEE. This CDR3 is CASSFGQNAEAFF. CDR3 in DNA: TGTGCCAGCAGCTTCGGACAGAACGCTGAAGCTTTCTTT. Full variable domain (remainder filled in from reference TRBV9 and TRBJ1-1): DSGVTQTPKHLITATGQRVTLRCSPRSGDLSVYWYQQSLDQGLQFLIQYYNGEERAKGNILERFSAQQFPDLHSELNLSSLELGDSALYFCASSFGQNAEAFFGQGTRLTVV.

The genes are TRBV7-9 and TRBJ2-1; 9 bases agree with TRBD1. The V gene's germline CDR1 is SEHNR and CDR2 FQNEAQ (reference sequence). With V trimmed by 4 bases and J by 9 bases, 13 bases remained unmatched. This CDR3 comprises 16 residues. The CDR3, as DNA: TGTGCCAGCAGCTCCCCCGAGGACAGGGGAGTCGTTGAGCAGTTCTTC. It translates to CASSSPEDRGVVEQFF. The whole variable domain, remainder taken from reference TRBV7-9 and TRBJ2-1, is DTGVSQNPRHKITKRGQNVTFRCDPISEHNRLYWYRQTLGQGPEFLTYFQNEAQLEKSRLLSDRFSAERPKGSFSTLEIQRTEQGDSAMYLCASSSPEDRGVVEQFFGPGTRLTVL.

This clone has more than one count but fewer than ten. The rearrangement uses TRBV2 and TRBJ2-5; D is possibly TRBD1 (7 bases). The length of the CDR3 is 15 residues. Trimming took off 7 bases at V and 2 bases at J, with 17 bases between the two ends. The germline V gene has CDR1 SNHLY and CDR2 FYNNEI. CDR3: CASNRLQGGQETQYF. The CDR3, as DNA: TGTGCCAGCAACAGGCTCCAGGGGGGTCAAGAGACCCAGTACTTC.

V usage is TRBV5-1 and J usage is TRBJ1-3, with D possibly being TRBD1 (6 bases). Trimming stripped 3 bases from V and 2 bases from J, with 9 bases between. The CDR3 extends over 14 amino acids. Germline V gene data show CDR1 as SGHRS and CDR2 as YFSETQ. CDR3 DNA: TGCGCCAGCAGCTCGCGGACAGCTGGAAACACCATATATTTT. Translation gives CASSSRTAGNTIYF.

The chain employs TRBV7-6 and TRBJ2-5; the D is unclear. The CDR3 spans 15 residues. V lost 1 base and J 4 bases, leaving 13 bases between the germline ends. Germline CDR1 is SGHVS and CDR2 is FNYEAQ. The CDR3 loop reads CASSLDGEWGETQYF. CDR3 nucleotide sequence: TGTGCCAGCAGCTTAGACGGAGAATGGGGAGAGACCCAGTACTTC. Together with reference TRBV7-6 and TRBJ2-5, the CDR3 gives the full variable domain: GAGVSQSPRYKVTKRGQDVALRCDPISGHVSLYWYRQALGQGPEFLTYFNYEAQQDKSGLPNDRFSAERPEGSISTLTIQRTEQRDSAMYRCASSLDGEWGETQYFGPGTRLLVL.

This clone was counted between two and nine times. The chain carries TRBV7-2 and TRBJ2-7, with a possible D match to TRBD2 (5 bases). The CDR3 loop spans 12 amino acids. V gave up 5 bases and J gave up 4 bases, with 9 bases separating them. Germline CDR1 is SGHTA and CDR2 is FQGNSA. The CDR3 spells CASSPRGYEQYF. CDR3 in DNA: TGTGCCAGCAGCCCCCGCGGGTACGAGCAGTACTTC.

This chain uses TRBV14 with TRBJ2-4, with 7 bases identical to TRBD1. The CDR3 consists of 17 residues. CDR1 SGHDN and CDR2 FVKESK come from the germline V gene. V dropped 5 bases and J dropped 0; count of bases not matched to a gene: 10. The CDR3 region is CASSYIPGTEAKNIQYF. The DNA of the CDR3 is TGTGCCAGCAGCTACATCCCCGGGACAGAAGCCAAAAACATTCAGTACTTC.

The V gene is TRBV18, the J gene TRBJ2-4, with 12 bases that match TRBD1. This CDR3 contains 19 residues. CDR1 KGHSH and CDR2 LQKENI come from the germline V gene. The V segment lost 1 base and the J segment 0 bases; nucleotides outside the gene matches: 7. CDR3 residues: CASSPLGTGGLIAKNIQYF. The DNA for the CDR3 is TGTGCCAGCTCACCACTGGGGACAGGGGGCTTGATAGCCAAAAACATTCAGTACTTC.

CDR3 region: CATRGTLATNEKLFF. CDR3 nucleotides: TGTGCCACTCGCGGGACACTTGCAACTAATGAAAAACTGTTTTTT. The rearrangement links TRBV28 to TRBJ1-4, with D possibly matching TRBD1 (6 bases). The ends were cut back, 10 bases at V and 0 bases at J, with 15 bases in the middle. Germline V gene sequence: CDR1 MDHEN, CDR2 SYDVKM. The CDR3 contains 15 residues.

V and J are TRBV6-4 and TRBJ2-1, with 10 positions matching TRBD2. The CDR3 runs to 15 residues. Germline CDR1 reads MRHNA; CDR2 reads SNTAGT. After removal of 4 bases from V and 7 bases from J, the junction contained 7 bases not matched to a gene. The CDR3 nucleotides are TGTGCCAGCAGTGGGTCTAGCGGGGGCGTTAATGAGCAGTTCTTC. Its translation is CASSGSSGGVNEQFF.

In DNA form, the CDR3 reads TGTGCCAGTGGCTTCGGGAACGGGGAGCTGTTTTTT. Its translation is CASGFGNGELFF. This chain links TRBV19 with TRBJ2-2, with D perhaps matching TRBD2 (5 bases). Germline V gene lookup returns CDR1 LNHDA and CDR2 SQIVND (reference sequence). The germline V and J ends were trimmed by 8 bases and 7 bases, with 11 bases remaining between them. The length of the CDR3 is 12 residues.

As DNA, the CDR3 is TGTGCTAGTGGTTTATATGGTTCCTACGAGCAGTACTTC. This gives the protein CASGLYGSYEQYF. The rearrangement links TRBV12-5 to TRBJ2-7; D is unresolved. V dropped 3 bases and J dropped 1 base, with 7 bases sitting between them. The CDR3 is 13 amino acids. CDR1 and CDR2 (germline): LGHNT, FRNRAP.

V is TRBV5-6 and J is TRBJ1-2, with D perhaps matching TRBD1 (5 bases). The CDR3 length is 15 residues. V lost 5 bases and J 2 bases, leaving 16 bases between the germline ends. In germline, CDR1 is SGHDT, CDR2 YYEEEE. CDR3 nucleotides: TGTGCCAGCAGGCCTAACCCGACAGTCAACTATGGCTACACCTTC. Its protein is CASRPNPTVNYGYTF. Drawing the rest from reference TRBV5-6 and TRBJ1-2, the complete variable domain is DAGVTQSPTHLIKTRGQQVTLRCSPKSGHDTVSWYQQALGQGPQFIFQYYEEEERQRGNFPDRFSGHQFPNYSSELNVNALLLGDSALYLCASRPNPTVNYGYTFGSGTRLTVV.

The rearrangement uses TRBV4-2 and TRBJ2-5; 7 bases are a match to TRBD2. The J call is uncertain, as TRBJ2-7 better fits the DNA end. Germline CDR1 is LGHNA and CDR2 is YNFKEQ. There are 19 residues in the CDR3. CDR3: CASSQEVGEGGGPPYEQYF. CDR3 nucleotide sequence: TGTGCCAGCAGCCAAGAGGTGGGAGAAGGCGGGGGTCCTCCCTACGAGCAGTACTTC.

The rearrangement links TRBV5-4 to TRBJ2-5, with TRBD2 identical over 14 bases. V lost 3 bases to trimming and J lost 4 bases; unmatched junction nucleotides: 2. The CDR3 sequence is 15 residues long. Per germline, CDR1 SGHNT and CDR2 YYREEE (reference sequence). The CDR3 sequence: CASSSGTSGRETQYF. The CDR3 bases are TGTGCCAGCAGCTCGGGGACTAGCGGGAGAGAGACCCAGTACTTC.

This clone was seen once. The chain is built from TRBV5-4 and TRBJ2-7, with TRBD1 identical over 9 bases. The germline gives CDR1 SGHNT, CDR2 YYREEE (reference sequence). This CDR3 region has 13 residues. V was clipped by 4 bases and J by 2 bases; unmatched bases: 1. CDR3 loop: CASSRQGAYEQYF. DNA of the CDR3: TGTGCCAGCAGCCGACAGGGGGCCTACGAGCAGTACTTC.

The rearrangement uses TRBV28 and TRBJ2-6; D not certain. CDR1 and CDR2 (germline): MDHEN, SYDVKM. Trimming cost V 5 bases and J 2 bases, with 10 bases left between them. This CDR3 spans 15 amino acids. The CDR3 DNA is TGTGCCAGCAGTATGACCTGGGCTGGGGCCAACGTCCTGACTTTC. This codes for CASSMTWAGANVLTF. The full variable domain, completed using reference TRBV28 and TRBJ2-6, is DVKVTQSSRYLVKRTGEKVFLECVQDMDHENMFWYRQDPGLGLRLIYFSYDVKMKEKGDIPEGYSVSREKKERFSLILESASTNQTSMYLCASSMTWAGANVLTFGAGSRLTVL.

The chain's CDR3 is CASGRDFISAGNTIYF. The CDR3, as DNA: TGTGCTAGTGGAAGGGACTTCATAAGCGCCGGAAACACCATATATTTT. The chain uses TRBV12-5 and TRBJ1-3, with D perhaps TRBD1 (5 bases). The length of the CDR3 is 16 residues. CDR1 and CDR2 from the germline V gene are LGHNT and FRNRAP. The ends were cut back, 6 bases at V and 4 bases at J, with 19 bases in the middle.

This clone was detected only a few times. V and J are TRBV5-1 and TRBJ2-3; D unclear. The V end lost 2 bases, the J end lost 2 bases, and 3 bases lay between the germline ends. The CDR3 covers 12 residues. Germline V gene data show CDR1 as SGHRS and CDR2 as YFSETQ. CDR3 nucleotide sequence: TGCGCCAGCAGCTTTTACACAGATACGCAGTATTTT. Its protein is CASSFYTDTQYF.

The CDR3 spells CASKRSGGNSPLHF. The CDR3 nucleotides are TGCGCCAGCAAACGGTCCGGGGGTAATTCACCCCTCCACTTT. The chain employs TRBV5-1 and TRBJ1-6; tentatively, D is TRBD1 (5 bases). Germline V gene data show CDR1 as SGHRS and CDR2 as YFSETQ. CDR3 length: 14 amino acids. Trimming removed 6 bases from V and 6 bases from J, with 13 bases in between.